The rows below give T cell receptor beta chains drawn from one sample of a study of early T cells in non-severe SARS-CoV-2 infection. TCRdb reprocessed the 5' RACE reads with MiXCR, giving one entry per CDR3 protein. The sample lists 55,000 or so distinct CDR3 sequences; 12% were seen once. The sample was whole blood. The receptors were gathered from an adult who was a healthcare worker with PCR-confirmed SARS-CoV-2 infection or an uninfected control (not recorded which). Each CDR3 is given with its conserved first and last residue. D genes are given only for firm matches. The size of a clone is reported for some rows only, either as once, few or many, or as a class for expanded clones.

J gene: TRBJ2-3
V gene: TRBV24-1
clone size: .
D gene: .
CDR3 protein: CATSGRGDDLLTDTQYF
CDR3 DNA: TGTGCCACCAGTGGACGCGGGGATGATCTTCTCACAGATACGCAGTATTTT

J gene: TRBJ1-5
V gene: TRBV11-2
clone size: many
D gene: TRBD1
CDR3 protein: CASSLTGGGNQPQHF
CDR3 DNA: TGTGCCAGCAGCTTGACAGGGGGCGGCAATCAGCCCCAGCATTTT

J gene: TRBJ1-1
V gene: TRBV7-2
clone size: once
D gene: .
CDR3 protein: CASSLKGLYTEALF
CDR3 DNA: TGTGCCAGCAGCTTAAAAGGGCTGTACACTGAAGCTTTATTT

J gene: TRBJ1-1
V gene: TRBV5-5
clone size: .
D gene: .
CDR3 protein: CASSFTVNTEAFF
CDR3 DNA: TGTGCCAGCAGCTTCACGGTGAACACTGAAGCTTTCTTT

J gene: TRBJ2-4
V gene: TRBV5-4
clone size: .
D gene: .
CDR3 protein: CASTHGADGIQYF
CDR3 DNA: TGTGCCAGCACCCATGGGGCAGATGGCATTCAGTACTTC

J gene: TRBJ1-1
V gene: TRBV6-2/TRBV6-3
clone size: .
D gene: TRBD1
CDR3 protein: CASRKTLRQGPEAEAFF
CDR3 DNA: TGTGCCAGCAGAAAAACACTCCGACAGGGACCGGAGGCTGAAGCTTTCTTT

J gene: TRBJ2-3
V gene: TRBV19
clone size: few
D gene: .
CDR3 protein: CASSMDTARTDTQYF
CDR3 DNA: TGTGCCAGTAGTATGGACACGGCCCGCACAGATACGCAGTATTTT

J gene: TRBJ2-7
V gene: TRBV9
clone size: once
D gene: TRBD2
CDR3 protein: CASSPGLAGAYEQYF
CDR3 DNA: TGTGCCAGCAGCCCTGGACTAGCGGGGGCCTACGAGCAGTACTTC

J gene: TRBJ1-4
V gene: TRBV30
clone size: .
D gene: .
CDR3 protein: CAWTPLRGAGEKLFF
CDR3 DNA: TGTGCCTGGACCCCCTTAAGGGGGGCTGGTGAAAAACTGTTTTTT

J gene: TRBJ1-2
V gene: TRBV12-3/TRBV12-4
clone size: few
D gene: .
CDR3 protein: CASVGGSYGYTF
CDR3 DNA: TGTGCCAGCGTTGGCGGGAGCTATGGCTACACCTTC

J gene: TRBJ2-7
V gene: TRBV4-3
clone size: .
D gene: .
CDR3 protein: CASSQGVAVYEQYF
CDR3 DNA: TGCGCCAGCAGCCAAGGGGTGGCCGTCTACGAGCAGTACTTC

J gene: TRBJ2-7
V gene: TRBV20-1
clone size: many
D gene: TRBD2
CDR3 protein: CSALFGGRDEQYF
CDR3 DNA: TGCAGTGCCCTATTCGGGGGGAGGGACGAGCAGTACTTC

J gene: TRBJ2-3
V gene: TRBV7-2
clone size: few
D gene: TRBD2
CDR3 protein: CASSLAAGEADTQYF
CDR3 DNA: TGTGCCAGCAGCTTAGCAGCGGGGGAGGCAGATACGCAGTATTTT

J gene: TRBJ2-1
V gene: TRBV10-2
clone size: .
D gene: .
CDR3 protein: CASSGTSGRNPYNEQFF
CDR3 DNA: TGCGCCAGCAGTGGCACAAGCGGCAGGAACCCCTACAATGAGCAGTTCTTC

J gene: TRBJ2-1
V gene: TRBV20-1
clone size: .
D gene: .
CDR3 protein: CSASATMQFF
CDR3 DNA: TGCAGTGCTAGTGCTACAATGCAGTTCTTC

J gene: TRBJ2-2
V gene: TRBV6-6
clone size: few
D gene: .
CDR3 protein: CASSLGPQGELFF
CDR3 DNA: TGTGCCAGCAGCCTGGGACCACAAGGGGAGCTGTTTTTT

J gene: TRBJ1-3
V gene: TRBV10-3
clone size: few
D gene: TRBD1
CDR3 protein: CAISESTGRAGNTIYF
CDR3 DNA: TGTGCCATCAGTGAGTCGACAGGGCGCGCCGGAAACACCATATATTTT

J gene: TRBJ2-4
V gene: TRBV11-2
clone size: many
D gene: .
CDR3 protein: CASSDHRLAKNIQYF
CDR3 DNA: TGTGCCAGCAGCGACCACAGGCTAGCCAAAAACATTCAGTACTTC

J gene: TRBJ2-7
V gene: TRBV9
clone size: few
D gene: .
CDR3 protein: CASSATGSPYEQYF
CDR3 DNA: TGTGCCAGCAGCGCCACAGGGTCGCCCTACGAGCAGTACTTC

J gene: TRBJ1-2
V gene: TRBV19
clone size: few
D gene: .
CDR3 protein: CASNYQGAYGYTF
CDR3 DNA: TGTGCCAGTAATTACCAGGGCGCCTATGGCTACACCTTC

J gene: TRBJ2-2
V gene: TRBV20-1
clone size: few
D gene: .
CDR3 protein: CSARDPLASGTGELFF
CDR3 DNA: TGCAGTGCTAGAGATCCCCTGGCTAGTGGGACCGGGGAGCTGTTTTTT

J gene: TRBJ2-7
V gene: TRBV20-1
clone size: .
D gene: TRBD2
CDR3 protein: CSATSGGDSYEQYF
CDR3 DNA: TGCAGTGCTACTAGCGGGGGTGACTCCTACGAGCAGTACTTC

J gene: TRBJ2-1
V gene: TRBV6-4
clone size: .
D gene: .
CDR3 protein: CASSAYAGPSSYNEQFF
CDR3 DNA: TGTGCCAGCAGTGCATATGCGGGCCCGAGCTCCTACAATGAGCAGTTCTTC

J gene: TRBJ1-2
V gene: TRBV2
clone size: many
D gene: .
CDR3 protein: CASRPEANYGYTF
CDR3 DNA: TGTGCCAGCAGACCAGAGGCTAACTATGGCTACACCTTC

J gene: TRBJ2-3
V gene: TRBV5-6
clone size: many
D gene: TRBD1
CDR3 protein: CASSKVRQGFTDTQYF
CDR3 DNA: TGTGCCAGCAGCAAGGTTCGACAGGGCTTCACAGATACGCAGTATTTT

J gene: TRBJ1-4
V gene: TRBV6-2/TRBV6-3
clone size: .
D gene: .
CDR3 protein: CASTSRRGPGWPNEKLFF
CDR3 DNA: TGTGCCAGCACCTCCCGGCGGGGACCAGGGTGGCCTAATGAAAAACTGTTTTTT

J gene: TRBJ2-1
V gene: TRBV25-1
clone size: many
D gene: TRBD1
CDR3 protein: CASTIRTGGNEQFF
CDR3 DNA: TGTGCCAGCACCATTCGGACAGGCGGAAATGAGCAGTTCTTC

J gene: TRBJ2-1
V gene: TRBV29-1
clone size: .
D gene: .
CDR3 protein: CSVRTASSYNEQFF
CDR3 DNA: TGCAGCGTTAGGACAGCGAGCTCCTACAATGAGCAGTTCTTC

J gene: TRBJ1-2
V gene: TRBV24-1
clone size: few
D gene: .
CDR3 protein: CATSDPQTPRAGYTF
CDR3 DNA: TGTGCCACCAGTGATCCACAAACGCCCCGGGCTGGCTACACCTTC

J gene: TRBJ2-1
V gene: TRBV5-1
clone size: few
D gene: .
CDR3 protein: CASRNGPEQFF
CDR3 DNA: TGCGCCAGCAGGAATGGACCGGAGCAGTTCTTC

J gene: TRBJ2-3
V gene: TRBV20-1
clone size: many
D gene: .
CDR3 protein: CSATRTEGWGDTQYF
CDR3 DNA: TGCAGTGCCACGCGGACAGAGGGTTGGGGGGATACGCAGTATTTT

J gene: TRBJ2-5
V gene: TRBV7-2
clone size: .
D gene: .
CDR3 protein: CASSLDGRHQETQYF
CDR3 DNA: TGTGCCAGCAGCTTAGACGGGCGCCACCAAGAGACCCAGTACTTC

J gene: TRBJ1-1
V gene: TRBV4-3
clone size: few
D gene: TRBD1
CDR3 protein: CASSQEGRGLTEAFF
CDR3 DNA: TGCGCCAGCAGCCAAGAAGGCAGGGGGCTCACTGAAGCTTTCTTT

J gene: TRBJ1-2
V gene: TRBV10-3
clone size: .
D gene: .
CDR3 protein: CAIRGDNYGYTF
CDR3 DNA: TGTGCCATCAGGGGGGACAACTATGGCTACACCTTC

J gene: TRBJ1-2
V gene: TRBV7-2
clone size: .
D gene: .
CDR3 protein: CASSLARPIYGYTF
CDR3 DNA: TGTGCCAGCAGCTTAGCGCGGCCGATCTATGGCTACACCTTC

J gene: TRBJ2-3
V gene: TRBV3-1
clone size: many
D gene: .
CDR3 protein: CASSQGPSTQYF
CDR3 DNA: TGTGCCAGCAGCCAAGGTCCTTCTACGCAGTATTTT

J gene: TRBJ2-7
V gene: TRBV20-1
clone size: many
D gene: TRBD2
CDR3 protein: CSARSPSGGYEQYF
CDR3 DNA: TGCAGTGCTAGATCGCCCAGCGGGGGCTACGAGCAGTACTTC

J gene: TRBJ2-3
V gene: TRBV7-2
clone size: many
D gene: .
CDR3 protein: CASSFLEGADTQYF
CDR3 DNA: TGTGCCAGCAGCTTTCTTGAGGGCGCAGATACGCAGTATTTT

J gene: TRBJ1-2
V gene: TRBV20-1
clone size: .
D gene: .
CDR3 protein: CSASRGSYGYTF
CDR3 DNA: TGCAGTGCTAGTAGGGGGAGCTATGGCTACACCTTC

J gene: TRBJ2-5
V gene: TRBV24-1
clone size: few
D gene: .
CDR3 protein: CATSERALRQETQYF
CDR3 DNA: TGTGCCACCAGTGAGCGGGCCCTCCGGCAAGAGACCCAGTACTTC

J gene: TRBJ2-7
V gene: TRBV5-1
clone size: .
D gene: TRBD2
CDR3 protein: CASSWTSGGYEQYF
CDR3 DNA: TGCGCCAGCAGCTGGACTAGCGGGGGCTACGAGCAGTACTTC

J gene: TRBJ1-6
V gene: TRBV5-6
clone size: many
D gene: .
CDR3 protein: CASSPGYDNSPLHF
CDR3 DNA: TGTGCCAGCAGCCCAGGGTACGATAATTCACCCCTCCACTTT

J gene: TRBJ2-4
V gene: TRBV7-2
clone size: many
D gene: .
CDR3 protein: CASSLAKNIQYF
CDR3 DNA: TGTGCCAGCAGCTTAGCCAAAAACATTCAGTACTTC

J gene: TRBJ2-7
V gene: TRBV6-2/TRBV6-3
clone size: many
D gene: TRBD2
CDR3 protein: CASRLGLAYYEQYF
CDR3 DNA: TGTGCCAGCAGACTCGGACTAGCCTACTACGAGCAGTACTTC

J gene: TRBJ1-6
V gene: TRBV7-9
clone size: .
D gene: .
CDR3 protein: CASSLSGNLSPLHF
CDR3 DNA: TGTGCCAGCAGCTTATCGGGCAATTTGTCACCCCTCCACTTT

J gene: TRBJ2-1
V gene: TRBV6-1
clone size: many
D gene: TRBD2
CDR3 protein: CASSELPGGPNEQFF
CDR3 DNA: TGTGCCAGCAGTGAACTGCCGGGGGGACCCAATGAGCAGTTCTTC

J gene: TRBJ2-3
V gene: TRBV11-2
clone size: many
D gene: .
CDR3 protein: CASSFGAATSTDTQYF
CDR3 DNA: TGTGCCAGCAGCTTTGGAGCGGCCACTAGCACAGATACGCAGTATTTT

J gene: TRBJ2-5
V gene: TRBV11-2
clone size: .
D gene: TRBD1
CDR3 protein: CASSLYATGAKQETQYF
CDR3 DNA: TGTGCCAGCAGCCTCTACGCCACAGGGGCGAAGCAAGAGACCCAGTACTTC

J gene: TRBJ2-1
V gene: TRBV19
clone size: many
D gene: .
CDR3 protein: CASSPGRYEQFF
CDR3 DNA: TGTGCCAGTAGCCCTGGGCGCTATGAGCAGTTCTTC

J gene: TRBJ2-2
V gene: TRBV19
clone size: few
D gene: .
CDR3 protein: CASSRDGGPGELFF
CDR3 DNA: TGTGCCAGTAGCCGAGACGGAGGACCCGGGGAGCTGTTTTTT

J gene: TRBJ2-3
V gene: TRBV10-2
clone size: few
D gene: .
CDR3 protein: CASSWTSSTDTQYF
CDR3 DNA: TGCGCCAGCAGTTGGACAAGCAGCACAGATACGCAGTATTTT

J gene: TRBJ2-5
V gene: TRBV9
clone size: .
D gene: .
CDR3 protein: CASSVDINRGEGTQYF
CDR3 DNA: TGTGCCAGCAGCGTAGACATTAACCGGGGTGAGGGGACCCAGTACTTC

J gene: TRBJ2-7
V gene: TRBV23-1
clone size: many
D gene: .
CDR3 protein: CASRQGEQYF
CDR3 DNA: TGCGCCAGCAGACAGGGCGAGCAGTACTTC

J gene: TRBJ2-7
V gene: TRBV7-2
clone size: .
D gene: .
CDR3 protein: CASSLARGPPEQYF
CDR3 DNA: TGTGCCAGCAGCTTAGCGCGGGGGCCTCCCGAGCAGTACTTC